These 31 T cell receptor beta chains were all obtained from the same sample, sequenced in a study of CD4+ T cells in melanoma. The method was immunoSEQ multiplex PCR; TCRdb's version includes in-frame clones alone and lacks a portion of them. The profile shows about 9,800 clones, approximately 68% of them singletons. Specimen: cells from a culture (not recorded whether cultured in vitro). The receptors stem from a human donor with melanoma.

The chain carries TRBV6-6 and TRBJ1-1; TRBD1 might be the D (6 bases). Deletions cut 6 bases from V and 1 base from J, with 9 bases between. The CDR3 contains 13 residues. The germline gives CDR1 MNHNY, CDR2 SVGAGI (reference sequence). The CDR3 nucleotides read TGTGCCAGCAGGAGGACAGCGAACACTGAAGCTTTCTTT. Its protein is CASRRTANTEAFF.

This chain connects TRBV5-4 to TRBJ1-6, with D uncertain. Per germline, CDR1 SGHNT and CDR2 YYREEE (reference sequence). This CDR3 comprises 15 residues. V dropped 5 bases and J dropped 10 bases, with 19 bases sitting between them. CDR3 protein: CASSFGRQVKSPLHF. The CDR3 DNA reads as TGTGCCAGCAGTTTTGGAAGGCAGGTCAAATCACCCCTCCACTTT.

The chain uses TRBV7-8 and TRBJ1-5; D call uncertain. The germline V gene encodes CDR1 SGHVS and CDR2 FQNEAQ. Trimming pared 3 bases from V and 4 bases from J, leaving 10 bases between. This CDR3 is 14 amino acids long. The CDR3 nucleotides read TGTGCCAGCAGCTTGAAACTGCGAAATCAGCCCCAGCATTTT. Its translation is CASSLKLRNQPQHF.

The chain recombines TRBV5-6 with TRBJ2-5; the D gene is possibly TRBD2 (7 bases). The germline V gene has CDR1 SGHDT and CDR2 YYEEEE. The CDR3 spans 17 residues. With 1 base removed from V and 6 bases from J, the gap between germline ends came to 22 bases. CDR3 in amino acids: CASSLWGRSAGVQTQYF. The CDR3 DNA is TGTGCCAGCAGCTTGTGGGGGCGCTCCGCGGGGGTCCAGACCCAGTACTTC.

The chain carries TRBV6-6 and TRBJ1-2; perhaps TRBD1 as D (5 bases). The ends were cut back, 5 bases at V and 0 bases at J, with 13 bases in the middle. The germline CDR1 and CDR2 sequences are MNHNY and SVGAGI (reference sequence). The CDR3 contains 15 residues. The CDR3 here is CASSVVQDPNYGYTF. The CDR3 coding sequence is TGTGCCAGCAGTGTAGTACAGGACCCTAACTATGGCTACACCTTC.

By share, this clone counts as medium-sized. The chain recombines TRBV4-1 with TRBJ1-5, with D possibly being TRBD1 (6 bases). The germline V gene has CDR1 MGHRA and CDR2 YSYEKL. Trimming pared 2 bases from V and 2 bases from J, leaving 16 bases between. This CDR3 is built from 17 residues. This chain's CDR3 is CASSQQWGGSGNQPQHF. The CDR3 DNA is TGCGCCAGCAGCCAACAATGGGGGGGCTCAGGCAATCAGCCCCAGCATTTT.

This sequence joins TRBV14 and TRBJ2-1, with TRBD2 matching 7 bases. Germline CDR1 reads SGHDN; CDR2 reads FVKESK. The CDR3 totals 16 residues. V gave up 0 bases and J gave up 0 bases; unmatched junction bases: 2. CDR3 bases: TGTGCCAGCAGCCAAGAGGGGAGGGACTCCTACAATGAGCAGTTCTTC. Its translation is CASSQEGRDSYNEQFF.

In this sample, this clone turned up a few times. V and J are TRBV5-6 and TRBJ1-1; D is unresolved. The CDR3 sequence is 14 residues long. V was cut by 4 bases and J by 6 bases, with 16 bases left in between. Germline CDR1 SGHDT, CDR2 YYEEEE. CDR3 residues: CASSPTDHPAEAFF. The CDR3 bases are TGTGCCAGCAGCCCTACAGACCACCCGGCTGAAGCTTTCTTT.

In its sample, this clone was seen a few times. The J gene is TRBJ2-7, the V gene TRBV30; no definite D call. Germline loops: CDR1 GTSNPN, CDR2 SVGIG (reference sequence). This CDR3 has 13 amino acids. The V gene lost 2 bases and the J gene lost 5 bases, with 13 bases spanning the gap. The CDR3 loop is CAWSTTPWDEQYF. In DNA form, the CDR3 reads TGTGCCTGGAGTACGACCCCTTGGGACGAGCAGTACTTC.

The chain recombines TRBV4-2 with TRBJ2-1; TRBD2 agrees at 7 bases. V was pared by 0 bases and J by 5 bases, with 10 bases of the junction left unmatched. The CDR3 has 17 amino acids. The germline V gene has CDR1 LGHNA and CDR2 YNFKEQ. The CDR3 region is CASSQDQLASGNNEQFF. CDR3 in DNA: TGTGCCAGCAGCCAAGACCAGTTAGCTAGCGGTAACAATGAGCAGTTCTTC.

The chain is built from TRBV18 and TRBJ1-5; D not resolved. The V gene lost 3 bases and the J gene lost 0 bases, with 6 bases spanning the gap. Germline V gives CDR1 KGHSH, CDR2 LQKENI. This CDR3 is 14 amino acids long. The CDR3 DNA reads TGTGCCAGCTCACCGGTGATTAGCAATCAGCCCCAGCATTTT. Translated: CASSPVISNQPQHF.

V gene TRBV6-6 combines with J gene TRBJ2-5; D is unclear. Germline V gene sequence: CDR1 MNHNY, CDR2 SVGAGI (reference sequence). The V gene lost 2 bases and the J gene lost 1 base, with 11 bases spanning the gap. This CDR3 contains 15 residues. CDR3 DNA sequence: TGTGCCAGCAGTTACCCGGGTAGGGCCCAAGAGACCCAGTACTTC. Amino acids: CASSYPGRAQETQYF.

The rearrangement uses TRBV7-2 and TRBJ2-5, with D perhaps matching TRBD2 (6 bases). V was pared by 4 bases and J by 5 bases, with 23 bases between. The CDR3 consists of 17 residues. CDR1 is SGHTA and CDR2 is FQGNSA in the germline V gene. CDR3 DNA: TGTGCCAGCAGCTCACAGTGGGGACTCGACGAACAGGAGACCCAGTACTTC. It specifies CASSSQWGLDEQETQYF.

CDR3 bases: TGCGCCAGCAGCACAGGGAGCATGAACACTGAAGCTTTCTTT. As protein: CASSTGSMNTEAFF. The chain combines TRBV5-1 with TRBJ1-1; D possibly corresponds to TRBD1 (6 bases). The CDR3 contains 14 residues. Trimming removed 4 bases from V and 0 bases from J, with 10 bases in between. Germline V gene lookup returns CDR1 SGHRS and CDR2 YFSETQ.

This CDR3 is CASSPSTGHNSPLHF. The CDR3 bases are TGTGCCAGCAGCCCATCGACAGGGCATAATTCACCCCTCCACTTT. The chain employs TRBV5-5 and TRBJ1-6; 7 bases are a match to TRBD1. The CDR3 covers 15 residues. Germline values: CDR1 SGHKS, CDR2 YYEKEE (reference sequence). The J segment lost 5 bases and the V segment lost 4 bases, leaving 6 bases of the junction unmatched.

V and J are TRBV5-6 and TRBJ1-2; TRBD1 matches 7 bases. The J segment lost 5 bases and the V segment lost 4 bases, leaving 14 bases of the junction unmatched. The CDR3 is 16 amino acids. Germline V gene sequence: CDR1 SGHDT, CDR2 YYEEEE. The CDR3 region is CASSPRGTARGYGYTF. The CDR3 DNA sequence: TGTGCCAGCAGCCCGAGGGGGACAGCCCGAGGATATGGCTACACCTTC.

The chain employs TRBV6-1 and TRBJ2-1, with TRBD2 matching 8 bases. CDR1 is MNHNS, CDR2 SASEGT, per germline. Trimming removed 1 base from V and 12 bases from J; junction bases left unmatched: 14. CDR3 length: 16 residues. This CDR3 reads CASSEGPGLGRAGQFF. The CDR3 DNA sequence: TGTGCCAGCAGTGAAGGGCCGGGACTAGGGAGGGCGGGGCAGTTCTTC.

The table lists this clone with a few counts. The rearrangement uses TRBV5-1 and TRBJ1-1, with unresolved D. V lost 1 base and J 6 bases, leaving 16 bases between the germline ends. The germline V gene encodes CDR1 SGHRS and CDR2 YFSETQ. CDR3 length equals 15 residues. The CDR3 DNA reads TGCGCCAGCAGCTTGACTCTCGGAGGAAGTTCTGAAGCTTTCTTT. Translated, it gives CASSLTLGGSSEAFF.

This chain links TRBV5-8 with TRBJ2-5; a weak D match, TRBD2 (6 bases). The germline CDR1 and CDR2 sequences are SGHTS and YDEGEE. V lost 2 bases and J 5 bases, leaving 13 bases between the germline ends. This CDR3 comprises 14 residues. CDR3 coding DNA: TGTGCCAGCAGCTTAAGGACCCGGGAGGAGACCCAGTACTTC. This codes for CASSLRTREETQYF.

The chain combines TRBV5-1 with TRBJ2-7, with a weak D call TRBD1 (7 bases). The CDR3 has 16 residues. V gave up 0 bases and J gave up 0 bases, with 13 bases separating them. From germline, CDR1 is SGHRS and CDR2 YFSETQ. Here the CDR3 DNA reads TGCGCCAGCAGCTTGGGCCAGGGGGGTTACTCCTACGAGCAGTACTTC. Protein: CASSLGQGGYSYEQYF. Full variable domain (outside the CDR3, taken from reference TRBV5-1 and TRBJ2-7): KAGVTQTPRYLIKTRGQQVTLSCSPISGHRSVSWYQQTPGQGLQFLFEYFSETQRNKGNFPGRFSGRQFSNSRSEMNVSTLELGDSALYLCASSLGQGGYSYEQYFGPGTRLTVT.

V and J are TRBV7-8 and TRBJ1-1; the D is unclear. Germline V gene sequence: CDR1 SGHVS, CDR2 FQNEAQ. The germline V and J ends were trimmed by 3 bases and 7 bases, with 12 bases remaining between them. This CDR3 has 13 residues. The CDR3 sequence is CASSFFSEGEAFF. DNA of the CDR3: TGTGCCAGCAGCTTTTTTTCGGAGGGTGAAGCTTTCTTT.

The DNA for the CDR3 is TGTGCCAGCAGCCAAGACTCCGTTCCCTACGAGCAGTACTTC. Translation: CASSQDSVPYEQYF. This chain connects TRBV14 to TRBJ2-7; D is ambiguous. Germline loops: CDR1 SGHDN, CDR2 FVKESK. The length of the CDR3 is 14 residues. The V end was cut by 0 bases, the J end by 2 bases, with 8 bases between.

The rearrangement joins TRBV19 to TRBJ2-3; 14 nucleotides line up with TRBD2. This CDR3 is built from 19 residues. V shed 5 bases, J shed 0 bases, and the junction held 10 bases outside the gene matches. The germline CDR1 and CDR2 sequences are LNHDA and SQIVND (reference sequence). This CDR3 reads CASSSGLAGGRLSTDTQYF. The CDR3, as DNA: TGTGCCAGTAGTTCTGGACTAGCGGGGGGAAGGCTAAGCACAGATACGCAGTATTTT.

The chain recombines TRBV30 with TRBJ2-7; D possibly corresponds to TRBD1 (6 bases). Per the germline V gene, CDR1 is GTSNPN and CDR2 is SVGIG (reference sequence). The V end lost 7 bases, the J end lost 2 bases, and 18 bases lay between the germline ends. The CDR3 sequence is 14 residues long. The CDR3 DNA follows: TGTGCCTCCGGAGTCCACAGGGTACCCTACGAGCAGTACTTC. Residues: CASGVHRVPYEQYF.

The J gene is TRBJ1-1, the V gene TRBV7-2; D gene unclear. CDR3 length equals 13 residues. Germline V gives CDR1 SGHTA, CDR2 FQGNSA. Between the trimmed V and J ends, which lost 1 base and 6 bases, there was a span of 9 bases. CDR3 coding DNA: TGTGCCAGCAGCTTAGGTCGGCCGGCTGAAGCTTTCTTT. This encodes CASSLGRPAEAFF.

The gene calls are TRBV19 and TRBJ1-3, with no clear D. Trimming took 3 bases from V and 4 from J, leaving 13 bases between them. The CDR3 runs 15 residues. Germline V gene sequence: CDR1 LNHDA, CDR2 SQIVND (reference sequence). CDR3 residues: CASSIRQGEGNTIYF. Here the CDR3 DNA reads TGTGCCAGTAGTATCAGACAAGGAGAAGGAAACACCATATATTTT.

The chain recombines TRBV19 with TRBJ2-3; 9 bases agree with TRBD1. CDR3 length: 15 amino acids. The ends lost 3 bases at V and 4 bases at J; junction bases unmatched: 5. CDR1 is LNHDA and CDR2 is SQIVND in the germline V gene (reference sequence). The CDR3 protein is CASSMMGQGSDTQYF. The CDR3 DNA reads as TGTGCCAGTAGTATGATGGGACAGGGTTCAGATACGCAGTATTTT.

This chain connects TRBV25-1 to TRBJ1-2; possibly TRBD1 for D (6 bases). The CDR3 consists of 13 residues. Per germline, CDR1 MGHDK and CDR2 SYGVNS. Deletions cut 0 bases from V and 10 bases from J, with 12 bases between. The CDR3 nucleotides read TGTGCCAGCAGTGAATATGGCGGGACACTCTACACCTTC. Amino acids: CASSEYGGTLYTF.

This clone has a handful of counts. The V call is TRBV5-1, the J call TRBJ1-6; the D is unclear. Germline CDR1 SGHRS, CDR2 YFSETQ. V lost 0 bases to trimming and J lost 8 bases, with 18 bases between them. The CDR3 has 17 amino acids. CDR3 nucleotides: TGCGCCAGCAGCTTGGAGGGTATAGGTCTTTCGGATTCACCCCTCCACTTT. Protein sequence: CASSLEGIGLSDSPLHF.

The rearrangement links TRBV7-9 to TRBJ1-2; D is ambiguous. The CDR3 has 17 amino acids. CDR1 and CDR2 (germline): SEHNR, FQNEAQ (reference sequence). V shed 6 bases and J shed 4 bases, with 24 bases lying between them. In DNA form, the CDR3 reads TGTGCCAGCAGTTTGACATATCAATGGGCGAGGTCCTATGGCTACACCTTC. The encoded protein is CASSLTYQWARSYGYTF.

The CDR3 DNA sequence: TGTGCCAGCAGCCTGAGCGGCAGCTATGGCTACACCTTC. It is translated as CASSLSGSYGYTF. This chain uses TRBV7-2 with TRBJ1-2; the D is unclear. With 5 bases removed from V and 4 bases from J, the gap between germline ends came to 11 bases. Germline V lookup: CDR1 SGHTA, CDR2 FQGNSA. The CDR3 has 13 amino acids.